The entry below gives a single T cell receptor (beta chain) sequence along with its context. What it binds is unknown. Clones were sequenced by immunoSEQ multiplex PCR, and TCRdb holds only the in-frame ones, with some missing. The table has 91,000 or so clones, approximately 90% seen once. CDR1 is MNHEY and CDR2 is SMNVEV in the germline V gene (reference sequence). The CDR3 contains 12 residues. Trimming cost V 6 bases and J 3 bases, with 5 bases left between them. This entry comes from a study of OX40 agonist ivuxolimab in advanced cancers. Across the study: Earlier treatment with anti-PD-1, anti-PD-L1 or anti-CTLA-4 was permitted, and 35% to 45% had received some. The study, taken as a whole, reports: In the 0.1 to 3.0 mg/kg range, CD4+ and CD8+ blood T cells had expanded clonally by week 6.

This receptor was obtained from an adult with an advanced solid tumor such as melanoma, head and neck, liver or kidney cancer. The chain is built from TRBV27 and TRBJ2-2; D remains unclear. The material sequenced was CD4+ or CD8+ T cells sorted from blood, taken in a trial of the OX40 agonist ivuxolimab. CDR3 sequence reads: CASRPYTGELFF. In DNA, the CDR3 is TGTGCCAGCAGACCCTACACCGGGGAGCTGTTTTTT.